These T cell receptor beta chains were read from a single sample in a study of T cell changes during pregnancy in multiple sclerosis. Sequencing used immunoSEQ multiplex PCR; TCRdb keeps in-frame clones, though not all of them. The sample has 52,000 or so clones, approximately 90% seen once; the top ten hold 0.58%. Here the sequenced sample was CD4+ T cells from peripheral blood mononuclear cells, taken in the first trimester of pregnancy. These receptors were obtained from a female donor with multiple sclerosis, enrolled in a pregnancy study. CDR3s include the opening cysteine and the closing phenylalanine or tryptophan. The D gene is left open where the match is weak. The size of a clone is reported for some rows only, either as once, few or many, or as a class for expanded clones.

CAWSVPISSYEQYF	TGTGCCTGGAGTGTACCAATTAGCTCCTACGAGCAGTACTTC	TRBV30	TRBJ2-7	.	.
CASSLEISNKYNEQFF	TGTGCCAGCAGCTTAGAGATCTCTAATAAATACAATGAGCAGTTCTTC	TRBV7-6	TRBJ2-1	.	once
CASSIAGGRGYGYTF	TGTGCCAGCAGCATCGCAGGGGGCCGGGGCTATGGCTACACCTTC	TRBV7-8	TRBJ1-2	TRBD1	.
CASSQGASTDTQYF	TGTGCCAGCAGCCAGGGGGCCAGCACAGATACGCAGTATTTT	TRBV6-1	TRBJ2-3	TRBD1	once
CASAKVMNTEAFF	TGTGCCAGCGCGAAAGTTATGAACACTGAAGCTTTCTTT	TRBV5-6	TRBJ1-1	.	.
CASSRGQNTIYF	TGTGCCAGCAGCAGGGGACAGAACACCATATATTTT	TRBV5-6	TRBJ1-3	TRBD1	once
CASSVGAYPSGANVLTF	TGTGCCAGCAGCGTAGGTGCCTACCCCTCTGGGGCCAACGTCCTGACTTTC	TRBV9	TRBJ2-6	.	.
CASSLVSSGHLSSYNEQFF	TGCGCCAGCAGCTTGGTGAGTAGCGGACACCTCAGCTCCTACAATGAGCAGTTCTTC	TRBV5-1	TRBJ2-1	.	.
CASSFLHSDRGPNEQYF	TGTGCCAGCAGTTTCCTCCATTCGGACAGGGGGCCCAACGAGCAGTACTTC	TRBV27	TRBJ2-7	TRBD1	.
CASSSNKLGVGSTGELFF	TGTGCCAGCAGCTCTAATAAGTTGGGCGTTGGGTCCACCGGGGAGCTGTTTTTT	TRBV7-6	TRBJ2-2	.	once
CASSRQGAYEKLFF	TGTGCCAGCAGCCGACAGGGGGCGTATGAAAAACTGTTTTTT	TRBV5-6	TRBJ1-4	TRBD1	.
CASSVVGETQYF	TGTGCCAGCAGCGTAGTGGGCGAGACCCAGTACTTC	TRBV9	TRBJ2-5	.	.
CASSLREAYEQYF	TGTGCCAGCAGCTTAAGAGAAGCCTACGAGCAGTACTTC	TRBV7-2	TRBJ2-7	.	.
CASSDRLAGLGDTQYF	TGTGCCAGCAGCGATAGACTAGCGGGATTAGGAGATACGCAGTATTTT	TRBV7-6	TRBJ2-3	TRBD2	once
CASSGSGSTGELFF	TGTGCCAGCAGCGGATCAGGGTCCACCGGGGAGCTGTTTTTT	TRBV7-6	TRBJ2-2	.	.
CASSIGPENYNEQFF	TGTGCCAGTAGTATAGGCCCGGAGAACTACAATGAGCAGTTCTTC	TRBV19	TRBJ2-1	.	.
CASSFMALSGANVLTF	TGTGCCAGCAGTTTTATGGCTCTCTCTGGGGCCAACGTCCTGACTTTC	TRBV7-2	TRBJ2-6	.	.
CASSVEGGARGQYF	TGTGCCAGCAGCGTGGAGGGGGGGGCCAGGGGGCAGTACTTC	TRBV9	TRBJ2-7	.	.
CAIGQGREGREQFF	TGTGCCATCGGGCAGGGTCGGGAGGGCCGGGAGCAGTTCTTC	TRBV6-6	TRBJ2-1	TRBD2	.
CAWSGAGDQPQHF	TGTGCCTGGAGTGGGGCGGGGGATCAGCCCCAGCATTTT	TRBV30	TRBJ1-5	.	.
CASSLVVAGSYNEQFF	TGTGCCAGCAGCTTAGTTGTAGCGGGCTCCTACAATGAGCAGTTCTTC	TRBV7-8	TRBJ2-1	TRBD2	.
CASSPELEANYGYTF	TGCGCCAGCAGTCCGGAATTGGAGGCAAACTATGGCTACACCTTC	TRBV23-1	TRBJ1-2	.	.
CASSSVIASEQYF	TGTGCCAGCAGTTCCGTGATTGCGAGTGAGCAGTACTTC	TRBV27	TRBJ2-7	.	few
CASSPSSGNQPQHF	TGTGCCAGCTCTCCATCCTCAGGGAATCAGCCCCAGCATTTT	TRBV18	TRBJ1-5	.	.
CASSAPPGSSYEQYF	TGTGCCAGCAGCGCCCCCCCGGGGTCCTCCTACGAGCAGTACTTC	TRBV6-1	TRBJ2-7	.	.
CASSLRGLAGDGSGEQYF	TGTGCCAGCAGCTTAAGGGGACTAGCGGGGGACGGGTCCGGCGAGCAGTACTTC	TRBV7-2	TRBJ2-7	TRBD2	.
CASSPKGQLNTEAFF	TGCGCCAGCAGCCCCAAGGGGCAGTTGAACACTGAAGCTTTCTTT	TRBV4-3	TRBJ1-1	.	once
CAWARGGGSGANVLTF	TGTGCCTGGGCCCGGGGAGGCGGGTCTGGGGCCAACGTCCTGACTTTC	TRBV30	TRBJ2-6	.	.
CASSPGQMNTEAFF	TGTGCCAGCAGCCCGGGACAAATGAACACTGAAGCTTTCTTT	TRBV5-4	TRBJ1-1	.	.
CASRNRVGYEQYF	TGTGCCAGTAGAAACAGGGTGGGCTACGAGCAGTACTTC	TRBV27	TRBJ2-7	.	.
CASSLGLAGQETQYF	TGTGCCAGCAGCTTAGGACTAGCGGGACAAGAGACCCAGTACTTC	TRBV7-6	TRBJ2-5	TRBD2	.
CASSTTSIDTQYF	TGCGCCAGCAGCACGACTAGTATAGATACGCAGTATTTT	TRBV5-1	TRBJ2-3	.	.
CASEFGQRQYF	TGTGCCAGCGAATTCGGTCAACGACAGTACTTC	TRBV2	TRBJ2-5	.	few
CASSLARDSGGANEQFF	TGCGCCAGCAGCTTGGCCAGGGATAGCGGGGGGGCCAATGAGCAGTTCTTC	TRBV5-1	TRBJ2-1	TRBD2	many
CASSYGQGGTDTQYF	TGTGCCAGCAGTTATGGTCAGGGAGGGACAGATACGCAGTATTTT	TRBV27	TRBJ2-3	TRBD2	.
CASSFPKEKLFF	TGTGCCAGCAGTTTTCCCAAAGAAAAACTGTTTTTT	TRBV28	TRBJ1-4	.	.
CASSWLAGGMYEQYF	TGTGCCAGCAGCTGGTTAGCGGGGGGAATGTACGAGCAGTACTTC	TRBV11-3	TRBJ2-7	TRBD2	.
CASSSAVPNEKLFF	TGTGCCAGCAGCTCGGCGGTCCCTAATGAAAAACTGTTTTTT	TRBV7-9	TRBJ1-4	.	.
CASSTDRNYGYTF	TGTGCCAGTAGTACGGACAGGAACTATGGCTACACCTTC	TRBV19	TRBJ1-2	TRBD1	.
CSVGEETEAFF	TGCAGCGTCGGGGAGGAAACTGAAGCTTTCTTT	TRBV29-1	TRBJ1-1	.	.